These 16 T cell receptor beta chains were sequenced from one sample in a study of STAT5B mutations in CD4+ large granular lymphocyte leukemia. The method was immunoSEQ multiplex PCR; TCRdb's version includes in-frame clones alone and lacks a portion of them. The data contain tens of thousands of clones, 84% of them singletons. Sequenced sample: CD4+ T cells from blood buffy coats. These receptors came from a human donor in good health.

The rearrangement links TRBV9 to TRBJ2-2; the D is unclear. The germline V and J ends were trimmed by 0 bases and 7 bases, with 16 bases remaining between them. Per germline, CDR1 SGDLS and CDR2 YYNGEE. The CDR3 is 16 amino acids. The CDR3 here is CASSVGARRSVGELFF. The CDR3 nucleotides read TGTGCCAGCAGCGTAGGGGCGCGCCGGTCCGTCGGGGAGCTGTTTTTT.

The genes are TRBV11-2 and TRBJ2-1; D unresolved. Germline loops: CDR1 SGHAT, CDR2 FQNNGV. V dropped 5 bases and J dropped 4 bases, with 9 bases sitting between them. This CDR3 region has 13 residues. The CDR3 nucleotides are TGTGCCAGCAGCGCCGGGTCGTACAATGAGCAGTTCTTC. Translated: CASSAGSYNEQFF.

The chain recombines TRBV19 with TRBJ2-3, with D possibly TRBD2 on 6 matching bases. V lost 6 bases to trimming and J lost 0 bases, with 16 bases between them. This CDR3 spans 16 amino acids. Germline values: CDR1 LNHDA, CDR2 SQIVND (reference sequence). The CDR3 is CASSHGGTLSTDTQYF. The CDR3 DNA sequence: TGTGCCAGTAGCCATGGCGGGACTTTGAGCACAGATACGCAGTATTTT.

V and J are TRBV27 and TRBJ1-2, with TRBD1 identical over 8 bases. Germline CDR1 is MNHEY and CDR2 is SMNVEV (reference sequence). CDR3 length: 13 residues. V lost 6 bases to trimming and J lost 4 bases; unmatched junction nucleotides: 4. CDR3 nucleotides: TGTGCCAGCAGCCCGACAGGGGCCTATGGCTACACCTTC. This codes for CASSPTGAYGYTF.

The chain joins TRBV9 to TRBJ1-5; D may be TRBD1 (6 bases). This CDR3 is 15 amino acids long. CDR1 is SGDLS and CDR2 is YYNGEE in the germline V gene. Deletions cut 4 bases from V and 0 bases from J, with 11 bases between. The CDR3 DNA reads TGTGCCAGCAGCCCCACGGACAGTAGCAATCAGCCCCAGCATTTT. Encoded protein: CASSPTDSSNQPQHF.

The chain uses TRBV6-5 and TRBJ2-3, with D hard to call. V gave up 7 bases and J gave up 1 base, with 12 bases separating them. Germline-derived CDR1 and CDR2 are MNHEY and SVGAGI. The CDR3 covers 14 residues. CDR3 sequence (DNA): TGTGCCAGCATGACCCCGGCCCGCACAGATACGCAGTATTTT. This sequence encodes CASMTPARTDTQYF.

The chain carries TRBV6-5 and TRBJ1-6; D perhaps matches TRBD1 (6 bases). V lost 5 bases, J lost 6 bases, and 11 bases lay in between. This CDR3 has 14 residues. Per germline, CDR1 MNHEY and CDR2 SVGAGI. Here the CDR3 reads CASSRTAGNSPLHF. CDR3 bases: TGTGCCAGCAGTCGGACAGCGGGTAATTCACCCCTCCACTTT.

The chain joins TRBV10-3 to TRBJ2-3, with TRBD2 matching over 13 bases. CDR1 is ENHRY and CDR2 is SYGVKD in the germline V gene. Germline trimming cut 4 bases from V and 5 bases from J; bases unmatched to any gene: 12. The CDR3 runs 18 residues. CDR3 DNA: TGTGCCATCAGTGCGGTACTAGCGGGAGGGCCCTCCGGAGATACGCAGTATTTT. Translated, it gives CAISAVLAGGPSGDTQYF.

This clone was seen just once. The chain employs TRBV11-3 and TRBJ2-1; tentatively, D is TRBD1 or TRBD2 (5 bases each). The V gene's germline CDR1 is SGHNT and CDR2 YENEEA. The CDR3 extends over 15 amino acids. V lost 0 bases and J 7 bases, leaving 13 bases between the germline ends. CDR3 loop: CASSLEGLGRNEQFF. CDR3 in DNA: TGTGCCAGCAGCTTAGAAGGGCTGGGACGTAATGAGCAGTTCTTC.

The rearrangement joins TRBV6-5 to TRBJ1-5, with 7 bases matching TRBD1. J was trimmed by 0 bases and V by 6 bases; bases with no gene match: 5. Germline values: CDR1 MNHEY, CDR2 SVGAGI. The CDR3 is 15 amino acids. Here the CDR3 DNA reads TGTGCCAGCAGACAGGGGTTGAATAGCAATCAGCCCCAGCATTTT. It codes for CASRQGLNSNQPQHF.

The chain uses TRBV2 and TRBJ1-3, with D possibly matching TRBD1 (5 bases). Germline V gene sequence: CDR1 SNHLY, CDR2 FYNNEI. The CDR3 is made up of 16 amino acids. The V and J ends lost 9 bases and 2 bases respectively, with 20 bases between them. This CDR3 is CASLRVMTVAGNTIYF. The CDR3, as DNA: TGTGCCAGTCTCCGGGTGATGACAGTAGCTGGAAACACCATATATTTT.

J is TRBJ1-2 and V is TRBV19; D perhaps matches TRBD1 (5 bases). V was shortened by 4 bases and J by 8 bases, with 14 bases between the two germline ends. Germline CDR1 and CDR2: LNHDA and SQIVND (reference sequence). This CDR3 is 13 amino acids long. The CDR3: CASSTRLREGYTF. The CDR3 DNA reads as TGTGCCAGTAGTACTCGCCTCAGGGAGGGCTACACCTTC.

This rearrangement joins TRBV7-9 to TRBJ1-1; 8 bases line up with TRBD1. Germline V CDR1 and CDR2: SEHNR, FQNEAQ (reference sequence). V trimming: 4 bases; J trimming: 1 base; junction bases outside the gene matches: 5. The length of the CDR3 is 15 residues. Written as DNA, the CDR3 is TGTGCCAGCAGCTCGCGACAGGGGAGGAACACTGAAGCTTTCTTT. Protein: CASSSRQGRNTEAFF.

The chain joins TRBV27 to TRBJ2-1, with D tentatively TRBD2 (6 bases). There are 15 residues in the CDR3. Trimming left V 3 bases short and J 4 bases short, with 13 bases between. Germline CDR1 MNHEY, CDR2 SMNVEV (reference sequence). The CDR3 sequence is CASSLRDQTYNEQFF. The CDR3 nucleotides are TGTGCCAGCAGTTTGCGGGACCAGACTTACAATGAGCAGTTCTTC.

The rearrangement uses TRBV10-2 and TRBJ1-4; 10 positions match TRBD1. Germline CDR1 reads WSHSY; CDR2 reads SAAADI. The length of the CDR3 is 16 residues. Losses at the gene ends were 10 bases for V and 0 bases for J; bases not matched to a gene: 8. For the CDR3, the DNA is TGCGCCAAAAAACCGGGACAGGGGACAACTAATGAAAAACTGTTTTTT. Its translation: CAKKPGQGTTNEKLFF.

This clone was seen a few times. This sequence joins TRBV7-2 and TRBJ2-7, with TRBD2 identical over 9 bases. The V gene end was trimmed by 5 bases and the J gene end by 4 bases; junction bases not matched to a gene: 15. CDR3 length: 17 amino acids. Germline CDR1 and CDR2: SGHTA and FQGNSA. CDR3 in DNA: TGTGCCAGCAGCGACAACGGCAGGCTAGCGGGGAGATACGAGCAGTACTTC. It translates to CASSDNGRLAGRYEQYF.